The rows below give T cell receptor beta chains drawn from one sample of a study of memory CD4+ T cells and cytomegalovirus serostatus. The assay was immunoSEQ multiplex PCR, and TCRdb's table has in-frame clones only and misses some. Of tens of thousands of clones in the sample, around 79% were seen once. The sequenced material came from memory CD4+ T cells from blood. Receptor source: an adult in good health and CMV-seronegative. Each CDR3 is given with its conserved first and last residue. The order of the fields is J gene, clone size, D gene, V gene, CDR3 DNA, CDR3 protein. The D gene is left open where the match is weak. Not every row has a clone size; where given, it reads once, few, many or a size class.

TRBJ1-6	once	NA	TRBV5-1	TGCGCCAGCAGCTTGGGGGGTTGGAATTCACCCCTCCACTTT	CASSLGGWNSPLHF
TRBJ2-7	few	NA	TRBV10-3	TGTGCCATCAGTGTGGGGGGACAGAGCGCCGAGCAGTACTTC	CAISVGGQSAEQYF
TRBJ1-5	NA	NA	TRBV12-5	TGTGCTAGTGGCTTGGGGAGCAATCAGCCCCAGCATTTT	CASGLGSNQPQHF
TRBJ2-3	NA	TRBD1	TRBV4-3	TGCGCCAGCAGCCAAGGGGGGACAGGGATGACAGATACGCAGTATTTT	CASSQGGTGMTDTQYF
TRBJ2-5	once	TRBD2	TRBV5-3	TGTGCCAGAAGCCCCGGGACTAGGAGGACCCAGTACTTC	CARSPGTRRTQYF
TRBJ2-5	NA	NA	TRBV7-9	TGTGCCAGCAGCACGAGGATCCAAGAGACCCAGTACTTC	CASSTRIQETQYF
TRBJ1-2	once	TRBD1	TRBV7-2	TGTGCCAGCAGCTTACAACAGGGGGCAGATGGCTACACCTTC	CASSLQQGADGYTF
TRBJ1-1	NA	NA	TRBV2	TGTGCCAGCATTCTAAGCTGGGTGAGCACTGAAGCTTTCTTT	CASILSWVSTEAFF
TRBJ2-5	NA	NA	TRBV18	TGTGCCAGCTCACCACTGAGGTCGGAAGAGACCCAGTACTTC	CASSPLRSEETQYF
TRBJ1-1	few	NA	TRBV7-2	TGTGCCAGCAGCTCTCGGGGGCGCACTGAAGCTTTCTTT	CASSSRGRTEAFF
TRBJ2-5	NA	TRBD2	TRBV7-3	TGTGCCAGCAGCTTATCCGGGGGGGAGACCCAGTACTTC	CASSLSGGETQYF
TRBJ1-5	NA	NA	TRBV19	TGTGCCAGTAATGACCGAGACAATCAGCCCCAGCATTTT	CASNDRDNQPQHF
TRBJ2-1	NA	NA	TRBV7-9	TGTGCCAGCAGCTTAGGGGAGGAGAGGCCGTTCTTC	CASSLGEERPFF
TRBJ2-3	NA	NA	TRBV25-1	TGTGCCAGCAGTGAGACAGATACGCAGTATTTT	CASSETDTQYF
TRBJ2-3	once	NA	TRBV5-6	TGTGCCAGCAGCCAAGGGGATACGCAGTATTTT	CASSQGDTQYF
TRBJ2-7	NA	TRBD2	TRBV28	TGTGCCAGCAGTTTCATAGCGGGGGTACCCTACGAGCAGTACTTC	CASSFIAGVPYEQYF
TRBJ2-5	NA	NA	TRBV30	TGTGCCTGGAGTGTACCTGGCGGGGGCTCCCGTGGGACCCAGTACTTC	CAWSVPGGGSRGTQYF
TRBJ2-2	NA	NA	TRBV2	TGTGCCAGCAGTGAAACCACCTCGAACACCGGGGAGCTGTTTTTT	CASSETTSNTGELFF
TRBJ1-1	NA	NA	TRBV27	TGTGCCAGCAGTATAAGGGGACAAACAGGGAGCACTGAAGCTTTCTTT	CASSIRGQTGSTEAFF
TRBJ2-3	NA	NA	TRBV7-2	TGTGCCAGCAGCTTCCCTATTTCAGATACGCAGTATTTT	CASSFPISDTQYF
TRBJ2-3	NA	TRBD2	TRBV25-1	TGTGCCAGTTCCGTTTTGGGGGGGAACACAGATACGCAGTATTTT	CASSVLGGNTDTQYF
TRBJ1-1	NA	NA	TRBV2	TGTGCCAGCGGGGGGGGGCGAACTGAAGCTTTCTTT	CASGGGRTEAFF
TRBJ1-4	NA	NA	TRBV5-6	TGTGCCAGCAGCTTGGCGGGGGGAGGTGAAAAACTGTTTTTT	CASSLAGGGEKLFF
TRBJ1-5	NA	NA	TRBV2	TGTGCCAGCAGTGAACGGGGGGGCAATCAGCCCCAGCATTTT	CASSERGGNQPQHF
TRBJ2-1	NA	NA	TRBV5-1	TGCGCCAGCAGCAAGGACAGTCCTGGTGAGCAGTTCTTC	CASSKDSPGEQFF
TRBJ1-5	NA	TRBD1	TRBV5-1	TGCGCCAGCAGCTCGGGACAGGATAGCAATCAGCCCCAGCATTTT	CASSSGQDSNQPQHF
TRBJ1-4	few	TRBD1	TRBV6-1	TGTGCCAGCAGTGAACAGACAGGGGGTGGGGAAAAACTGTTTTTT	CASSEQTGGGEKLFF
TRBJ2-7	NA	NA	TRBV6-5	TGTGCCAGCAGTGCTAAAGGTAGCCTGAGCTACGAGCAGTACTTC	CASSAKGSLSYEQYF
TRBJ2-7	NA	NA	TRBV20-1	TGCAGTGCTAGTCTGGGGGACGAGCAGTACTTC	CSASLGDEQYF
TRBJ2-3	NA	TRBD1	TRBV27	TGTGCCAGCAGTTGGGACAGGGGAACAGATACGCAGTATTTT	CASSWDRGTDTQYF
TRBJ2-7	NA	TRBD1	TRBV5-6	TGTGCCAGCAGCGCCGGGACAGGGTTGCGGGAGCAGTACTTC	CASSAGTGLREQYF
TRBJ1-1	NA	TRBD1	TRBV30	TGTGCCTGGGGGGGACAGGGTTTCACTGAAGCTTTCTTT	CAWGGQGFTEAFF
TRBJ2-3	NA	TRBD2	TRBV28	TGTGCCGGCGGGGGGGGTGGAACGCAGTATTTT	CAGGGGGTQYF
TRBJ2-3	NA	NA	TRBV6-1	TGTGCCAGCAGTGTGGAGGGGGGCCGGTCGGATACGCAGTATTTT	CASSVEGGRSDTQYF
TRBJ1-6	NA	NA	TRBV30	TGTGCCTGGAGAGCCGGGGGGCGCGTCCCCCTCCACTTT	CAWRAGGRVPLHF
TRBJ1-3	NA	NA	TRBV6-1	TGTGCCAGCAGTGAAGGAGGAGGCTCTGGAAACACCATATATTTT	CASSEGGGSGNTIYF
TRBJ2-1	once	TRBD2	TRBV5-1	TGCGCCAGCAGCTTGACGGGGGGGAATTACAATGAGCAGTTCTTC	CASSLTGGNYNEQFF
TRBJ1-3	NA	NA	TRBV30	TGTGCCTGGAGTGTTGGACCACGGGTAGGAAACACCATATATTTT	CAWSVGPRVGNTIYF
TRBJ1-2	NA	TRBD1	TRBV7-2	TGTGCCAGCAGCCCAAGGACAGGGGAGATGGGTGGCTACACCTTC	CASSPRTGEMGGYTF
TRBJ1-4	NA	TRBD1	TRBV29-1	TGCAGCGTTACCAGGGACAGTTCAACTAATGAAAAACTGTTTTTT	CSVTRDSSTNEKLFF
TRBJ2-7	once	NA	TRBV5-1	TGCGCCAGCAGCAGTGCCGGGCTCCAATCCTACGAGCAGTACTTC	CASSSAGLQSYEQYF
TRBJ2-2	NA	NA	TRBV7-7	TGTGCCAGCAGTCAGACAGTTTTCGGGGAGCTGTTTTTT	CASSQTVFGELFF
TRBJ2-3	NA	NA	TRBV5-6	TGTGCCAGCAGCTCCGTGGCAGATACGCAGTATTTT	CASSSVADTQYF
TRBJ2-1	NA	TRBD1	TRBV29-1	TGCAGCAAGGGCGCAGGGTCAGGGGGTGAGCAGTTCTTC	CSKGAGSGGEQFF
TRBJ1-2	once	NA	TRBV11-2	TGTGCCAGCAGCATAGAGGGACGGCCCCTCTATGGCTACACCTTC	CASSIEGRPLYGYTF
TRBJ2-1	NA	TRBD1	TRBV25-1	TGTGCCAGCAGTATTGGGACAGTTAGCAATACCAATGAGCAGTTCTTC	CASSIGTVSNTNEQFF
TRBJ1-1	NA	NA	TRBV21-1	TGTGCCAGCACCCGAAGTTTTTCCACTGAAGCTTTCTTT	CASTRSFSTEAFF
TRBJ2-7	few	NA	TRBV7-6	TGTGCCAGCAGCTCGTCTCCGGTGCAGGGTGGTGAGCAGTACTTC	CASSSSPVQGGEQYF
TRBJ1-4	NA	NA	TRBV6-6	TGTGCCAGCTCCAGAGGGGTTAATGAAAAACTGTTTTTT	CASSRGVNEKLFF
TRBJ2-1	NA	TRBD1	TRBV5-1	TGCGCCAGCGGGGACAGACCTGCCTACAATGAGCAGTTCTTC	CASGDRPAYNEQFF
TRBJ1-1	NA	NA	TRBV5-1	TGCGCCAGCAGCTTGTCGCCGCTCCTTGCAGAATCGGGCACTGAAGCTTTCTTT	CASSLSPLLAESGTEAFF
TRBJ2-6	NA	NA	TRBV4-1	TGCGCCAGCAGCCCTCGGACAGAATCTGGGGCCAACGTCCTGACTTTC	CASSPRTESGANVLTF
TRBJ1-2	NA	NA	TRBV5-4	TGTGCCAGCAGCTTGAAGGGGGGGGCTGCTAACTATGGCTACACCTTC	CASSLKGGAANYGYTF
TRBJ2-3	NA	TRBD2	TRBV11-2	TGTGCCAGCAGCTCGCTCCGGGGGGGAACAGATACGCAGTATTTT	CASSSLRGGTDTQYF